Listed below are T cell receptor beta chains from one sample, sequenced in a study of shared clonotypes between healthy human individuals. Sequenced by immunoSEQ multiplex PCR; TCRdb stores in-frame clones only, minus some. The sample includes around 2.1 million clones, 85% to 95% of them seen just once. Sequences were obtained from naive CD8+ T cells from PBMCs. The receptor set was obtained from a young man in good health. Some clones in this sample may be carry-over from other donors' samples. CDR3s include the opening cysteine and the closing phenylalanine or tryptophan. D genes are given only for firm matches. Size tells how often a clone was seen (once, few, many) or the class of an expanded clone, and some rows leave it out.

>.|TRBJ2-2|TRBV7-3|TRBD2
CASSLRLAVNTGELFF
TGTGCCAGCAGCCTGAGACTAGCGGTGAACACCGGGGAGCTGTTTTTT
>once|TRBJ2-7|TRBV14|.
CASSQGAYRVYEQYF
TGTGCCAGCAGCCAAGGGGCGTACAGGGTCTACGAGCAGTACTTC
>.|TRBJ2-7|TRBV5-5|.
CASSTQGGRSSYEQYF
TGTGCCAGCAGCACCCAGGGGGGACGGAGCTCCTACGAGCAGTACTTC
>.|TRBJ2-7|TRBV27|.
CASSPSRGTATYEQYF
TGTGCCAGCAGCCCCAGTCGAGGCACCGCCACCTACGAGCAGTACTTC
>.|TRBJ1-4|TRBV27|.
CASRELATNEKLFF
TGTGCCAGTAGAGAACTCGCGACTAATGAAAAACTGTTTTTT
>.|TRBJ2-7|TRBV27|.
CASHTGFNSYEQYF
TGTGCCAGCCATACAGGGTTCAACTCCTACGAGCAGTACTTC
>.|TRBJ2-7|TRBV28|.
CASSLPGAPEQYF
TGTGCCAGCAGTTTACCCGGGGCCCCGGAGCAGTACTTC
>.|TRBJ2-1|TRBV5-3|.
CARSYPGHNEQFF
TGTGCCAGAAGCTATCCCGGACACAATGAGCAGTTCTTC
>.|TRBJ2-1|TRBV6-5|.
CASSYSGRPNYNEQFF
TGTGCCAGCAGTTACTCTGGCAGGCCTAACTACAATGAGCAGTTCTTC
>.|TRBJ2-7|TRBV5-1|TRBD2
CASSSQGTSGETYEQYF
TGCGCCAGCAGCTCTCAGGGGACTAGCGGCGAGACCTACGAGCAGTACTTC
>.|TRBJ1-2|TRBV25-1|.
CASSGDTIPPNYGYTF
TGTGCCAGCAGTGGCGACACAATCCCACCTAACTATGGCTACACCTTC
>.|TRBJ1-5|TRBV19|.
CASRTGNYNQPQHF
TGTGCCAGTAGAACAGGGAACTACAATCAGCCCCAGCATTTT
>once|TRBJ1-4|TRBV7-9|.
CASSFGLLQPNEKLFF
TGTGCCAGCAGCTTCGGCCTTTTGCAGCCGAATGAAAAACTGTTTTTT
>few|TRBJ1-1|TRBV29-1|.
CSVMESNVYTEAFF
TGCAGCGTTATGGAGTCTAATGTGTACACTGAAGCTTTCTTT
>.|TRBJ1-5|TRBV6-5|TRBD1
CASSWDRSNQPQHF
TGTGCCAGCAGTTGGGACAGGAGCAATCAGCCCCAGCATTTT
>.|TRBJ2-7|TRBV7-8|.
CASSLWALTYEQYF
TGTGCCAGCAGCTTATGGGCCCTGACCTACGAGCAGTACTTC
>.|TRBJ2-7|TRBV6-5|.
CASSYSPADYEQYF
TGTGCCAGCAGTTACAGCCCGGCAGACTACGAGCAGTACTTC
>.|TRBJ2-7|TRBV5-8|.
CAIGTSALKEQYF
TGTGCCATTGGGACATCTGCCCTTAAAGAGCAGTACTTC
>.|TRBJ2-7|TRBV27|.
CASSLGGAMGEQYF
TGTGCCAGCAGTTTAGGGGGAGCAATGGGCGAGCAGTACTTC
>.|TRBJ1-2|TRBV10-3|.
CAISEGSSYTF
TGTGCCATCAGTGAGGGCAGTTCCTACACCTTC
>.|TRBJ2-1|TRBV15|TRBD2
CATSRTLRLAGGGNEQFF
TGTGCCACCAGCAGGACCCTTAGACTAGCGGGAGGGGGCAATGAGCAGTTCTTC
>.|TRBJ2-7|TRBV5-1|.
CASSGGHSYEQYF
TGCGCCAGCAGCGGGGGACATTCCTACGAGCAGTACTTC
>.|TRBJ1-1|TRBV13|.
CASDVRRDLNTEAFF
TGTGCCAGCGACGTAAGACGGGATTTGAACACTGAAGCTTTCTTT
>.|TRBJ2-7|TRBV15|.
CATSERSRAYEQYF
TGTGCCACCAGCGAACGAAGTCGGGCCTACGAGCAGTACTTC
>.|TRBJ2-7|TRBV11-2|TRBD1
CASRSRGLDHYEQYF
TGTGCCAGCAGGTCGAGGGGGCTAGATCACTACGAGCAGTACTTC
>once|TRBJ2-1|TRBV14|.
CASSPWGSTYNEQFF
TGTGCCAGCAGCCCGTGGGGGAGCACCTACAATGAGCAGTTCTTC